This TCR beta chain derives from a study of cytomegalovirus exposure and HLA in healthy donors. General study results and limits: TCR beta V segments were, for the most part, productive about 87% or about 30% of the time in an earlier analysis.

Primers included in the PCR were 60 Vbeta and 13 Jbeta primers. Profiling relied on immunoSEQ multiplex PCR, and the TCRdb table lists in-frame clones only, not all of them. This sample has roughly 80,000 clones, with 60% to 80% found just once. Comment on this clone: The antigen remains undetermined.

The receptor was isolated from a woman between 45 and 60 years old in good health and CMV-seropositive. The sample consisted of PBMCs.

Here the CDR3 DNA reads TGTGCCAGCTCGACCGGGACTAGCGGATCCTACGAGCAGTACTTC. Translated, it gives CASSTGTSGSYEQYF. This chain joins TRBV18 and TRBJ2-7, with TRBD2 matching 11 bases. Germline loops: CDR1 KGHSH, CDR2 LQKENI. CDR3 length: 15 residues. The V and J ends lost 6 bases and 1 base, in that order; junction bases with no gene match: 5.